This T cell receptor (beta chain) was found in a study of early T cells in non-severe SARS-CoV-2 infection. The overall study: Unpaired chains resulted from sequencing bulk RNA of unsorted whole blood.

The sample holds a few counts of this clonotype. Antigen unknown. The CDR3 runs to 14 residues. V lost 6 bases, J lost 2 bases, and 11 bases lay in between. The V gene's germline CDR1 is SNHLY and CDR2 FYNNEI. Unique molecular identifiers were attached to individual cDNA molecules. MiXCR, applied by TCRdb to the 5' RACE reads, yields one record per CDR3 protein. Of tens of thousands of distinct CDR3 sequences in the sample, approximately 14% were seen once. Study-wide points: Private and CD4 specificities were missed by VDJdb matching, skewed to anti-spike CD8.

Sequenced material: whole blood. This sequence joins TRBV2 and TRBJ2-4, with D unresolved. The TCR sequence derives from an adult who was a healthcare worker with PCR-confirmed SARS-CoV-2 infection or an uninfected control (not recorded which). For the CDR3, the DNA is TGTGCCAGCAGCCAAGGTGGGCCCAAAAACATTCAGTACTTC. Encoded protein: CASSQGGPKNIQYF.